The next 29 T cell receptor beta chains were all read from a single sample in a study of T cell responses to AZD1222 COVID-19 vaccine. Generated by immunoSEQ multiplex PCR, the TCRdb table keeps only in-frame clones and is missing some. This table holds 200,000 to 300,000 clones, more than 85% found once. The material sequenced was peripheral blood, taken on day 0 of AZD1222 vaccination. The receptors were gathered from an adult in good health.

This clone was counted a few times. V is TRBV21-1 and J is TRBJ2-6; the table's D gene call, TRBD2, was not cross checked with the DNA. TRBV21-1 is shown as a pseudogene. CDR3 length equals 20 residues. Here the CDR3 reads CASSKSSGGATLSGANVLTF. The DNA for the CDR3 is TGTGCCAGCAGCAAGAGTTCGGGAGGGGCGACTCTCTCTGGGGCCAACGTCCTGACTTTC.

The V and J genes are TRBV6-5 and TRBJ2-3; D assignment may be TRBD1 or TRBD2 (5 bases each). Germline V gives CDR1 MNHEY, CDR2 SVGAGI. V was shortened by 2 bases and J by 1 base, with 7 bases between the two germline ends. The CDR3 totals 14 residues. CDR3 in amino acids: CASSYLGGTDTQYF. CDR3 DNA: TGTGCCAGCAGTTACCTGGGGGGCACAGATACGCAGTATTTT.

The chain couples TRBV7-2 to TRBJ2-7; TRBD2 matches at 10 bases. This CDR3 is 16 amino acids long. Germline V lookup: CDR1 SGHTA, CDR2 FQGNSA. Trimming cost V 0 bases and J 2 bases; bases outside gene matches: 4. CDR3 bases: TGTGCCAGCAGCTTAGCTGCTAGCGGGGGAGCCTACGAGCAGTACTTC. It encodes CASSLAASGGAYEQYF.

This sequence joins TRBV3-1 (or the pseudogene TRBV3-2) and TRBJ2-7; D call uncertain. This CDR3 has 14 residues. Between the trimmed V and J ends, which lost 1 base and 3 bases, there was a span of 10 bases. The germline V gene encodes CDR1 LGHDT and CDR2 YNNKEL (reference sequence). The CDR3 reads CASSQGMGRYEQYF. The CDR3 DNA is TGTGCCAGCAGCCAAGGAATGGGCCGCTACGAGCAGTACTTC.

Here the CDR3 DNA reads TGTGCCAGCAGTGACCCGATGGTGAACACTGAAGCTTTCTTT. It translates to CASSDPMVNTEAFF. This chain joins TRBV6-4 and TRBJ1-1, with unresolved D. The germline V and J ends were trimmed by 2 bases and 0 bases, with 7 bases remaining between them. The CDR3 length is 14 residues. Germline V gene lookup returns CDR1 MRHNA and CDR2 SNTAGT.

The CDR3 nucleotides are TGTGCCAGCAGCCCAATCGGCCAATCGGGCAATCAGCCCCAGCATTTT. Translating it yields CASSPIGQSGNQPQHF. The gene calls are TRBV7-9 and TRBJ1-5; unclear D gene. V was pared by 5 bases and J by 2 bases, with 16 bases between. The length of the CDR3 is 16 residues. Looked up from germline, CDR1 is SEHNR and CDR2 is FQNEAQ (reference sequence).

V usage is TRBV4-2 and J usage is TRBJ2-1, with TRBD2 matching 8 bases. This CDR3 has 18 amino acids. V was pared by 0 bases and J by 1 base, with 8 bases of the junction left unmatched. Germline V lookup: CDR1 LGHNA, CDR2 YNFKEQ. In DNA, the CDR3 is TGTGCCAGCAGCCAAGAAGGGGCTAGCGGGCCATCCTACAATGAGCAGTTCTTC. Residues: CASSQEGASGPSYNEQFF.

This clone was counted once. The rearrangement links TRBV5-1 to TRBJ2-7; 10 bases map to TRBD1. CDR3 length: 16 residues. J gave up 4 bases and V 3 bases, and 10 bases lay outside the gene matches. From germline, CDR1 is SGHRS and CDR2 YFSETQ. CDR3 sequence: CASSWGPDRGQYEQYF. CDR3 sequence (DNA): TGCGCCAGCAGCTGGGGACCTGACAGGGGGCAATACGAGCAGTACTTC.

The chain combines TRBV4-2 with TRBJ2-1; D is perhaps TRBD1 or TRBD2 (5 bases each). Trimming stripped 1 base from V and 2 bases from J, with 6 bases between. The CDR3 is made up of 14 amino acids. CDR1 is LGHNA, CDR2 YNFKEQ, per germline. The DNA for the CDR3 is TGTGCCAGCAGCCAAGCGGGACCCTACAATGAGCAGTTCTTC. It yields the protein CASSQAGPYNEQFF.

The chain recombines TRBV6-1 with TRBJ2-7; TRBD1 might be the D (6 bases). V shed 2 bases and J shed 0 bases, with 8 bases lying between them. The CDR3 contains 14 residues. CDR1 and CDR2 (germline): MNHNS, SASEGT. For the CDR3, the DNA is TGTGCCAGCAGTGAAAGACAGGCCTCCTACGAGCAGTACTTC. Translation: CASSERQASYEQYF.

The J gene is TRBJ1-5, the V gene TRBV28, with 8 bases identical to TRBD1. In germline, CDR1 is MDHEN, CDR2 SYDVKM. The CDR3 is 14 residues long. Unmatched junction bases numbered 5, after V lost 5 bases and J lost 5 bases. CDR3 nucleotides: TGTGCCAGCAGTCCGTGGACAGGGTATCAGCCCCAGCATTTT. Translation gives CASSPWTGYQPQHF. The full variable domain, rest sourced from reference TRBV28 and TRBJ1-5, is DVKVTQSSRYLVKRTGEKVFLECVQDMDHENMFWYRQDPGLGLRLIYFSYDVKMKEKGDIPEGYSVSREKKERFSLILESASTNQTSMYLCASSPWTGYQPQHFGDGTRLSIL.

For this clone: The CDR3 end shows no conserved phenylalanine or tryptophan, and so a read error is likely. It is unclear where the CDR3 begins or ends on the DNA, so no DNA is shown, and the CDR3 is as TCRdb lists it. The chain is built from TRBV28 and TRBJ2-7; TRBD2, the D gene given by the table, was not confirmed from the DNA. In germline, CDR1 is MDHEN, CDR2 SYDVKM. The length of the CDR3 is 12 amino acids, counting both ends. The CDR3 protein is CASSPGPDSIDL.

A word on this clone: At the DNA level, this CDR3 is encoded by other sequences in the same sample as well. V and J are TRBV3-1 (or the pseudogene TRBV3-2) and TRBJ2-7, with no clear D. This CDR3 spans 13 amino acids. Trimming shortened V by 0 bases and J by 3 bases, and 6 bases separated the two germline ends. Germline values: CDR1 LGHDT, CDR2 YNNKEL (reference sequence). The CDR3 protein is CASSQDRRYEQYF. The CDR3 bases are TGTGCCAGCAGCCAAGATCGGCGCTACGAGCAGTACTTC.

The CDR3 is CASRPGSGANVLTF. The CDR3 DNA is TGTGCCAGCCGCCCGGGCTCTGGGGCCAACGTCCTGACTTTC. V gene TRBV28 combines with J gene TRBJ2-6; no firm D call. Trimming took 8 bases from V and 0 from J, leaving 8 bases between them. The germline V gene has CDR1 MDHEN and CDR2 SYDVKM. The CDR3 consists of 14 residues. The entire variable domain, with the rest obtained from reference TRBV28 and TRBJ2-6, is as follows: DVKVTQSSRYLVKRTGEKVFLECVQDMDHENMFWYRQDPGLGLRLIYFSYDVKMKEKGDIPEGYSVSREKKERFSLILESASTNQTSMYLCASRPGSGANVLTFGAGSRLTVL.

J is TRBJ2-7 and V is TRBV7-9, with D perhaps matching TRBD1 (6 bases). The CDR3 totals 15 residues. V lost 3 bases and J 1 base, leaving 13 bases between the germline ends. Per the germline V gene, CDR1 is SEHNR and CDR2 is FQNEAQ (reference sequence). The CDR3 coding sequence is TGTGCCAGCAGCTTGTCCGGGACAACATCCTACGAGCAGTACTTC. Amino acid sequence: CASSLSGTTSYEQYF. Variable domain in full (rest from reference TRBV7-9 and TRBJ2-7): DTGVSQNPRHKITKRGQNVTFRCDPISEHNRLYWYRQTLGQGPEFLTYFQNEAQLEKSRLLSDRFSAERPKGSFSTLEIQRTEQGDSAMYLCASSLSGTTSYEQYFGPGTRLTVT.

This clone was counted once. The chain employs TRBV4-3 and TRBJ2-5; D call uncertain. This CDR3 has 15 residues. Per the germline V gene, CDR1 is LGHNA and CDR2 is YSLEER. V lost 0 bases and J lost 2, with 10 bases in between. CDR3: CASSQDWAVQETQYF. The DNA of the CDR3 is TGCGCCAGCAGCCAAGATTGGGCGGTTCAAGAGACCCAGTACTTC.

The rearrangement joins TRBV24-1 to TRBJ2-1, with TRBD2 matching 10 bases. Germline V gives CDR1 KGHDR, CDR2 SFDVKD. This CDR3 has 18 residues. Trimming cost V 3 bases and J 7 bases; bases outside gene matches: 14. The CDR3 here is CATSDRSRAGGVFNEQFF. The CDR3 DNA is TGTGCCACCAGTGATCGAAGCCGAGCGGGAGGGGTTTTTAATGAGCAGTTCTTC.

The CDR3 spells CASSYSRSSGSREETQYF. The CDR3 DNA reads TGTGCCAGCAGTTACTCTCGTTCTAGCGGGAGTAGGGAAGAGACCCAGTACTTC. The V gene is TRBV6-2 or TRBV6-3, the J gene TRBJ2-5, with 10 bases fitting TRBD2. The V and J ends lost 0 bases and 3 bases, in that order; junction bases with no gene match: 10. CDR3 length equals 18 residues. Germline CDR1 is MNHEY and CDR2 is SVGEGT.

V usage is TRBV27 and J usage is TRBJ1-6; TRBD1 matches at 12 bases. Germline CDR1 and CDR2: MNHEY and SMNVEV (reference sequence). V dropped 4 bases and J dropped 10; count of bases not matched to a gene: 2. This CDR3 has 14 residues. The CDR3 here is CASSYGTGGSPLHF. Here the CDR3 DNA reads TGTGCCAGCAGTTATGGGACAGGGGGCTCACCCCTCCACTTT.

V gene TRBV28 combines with J gene TRBJ1-1; D gene ambiguous. Trimming cost V 3 bases and J 2 bases, with 10 bases left between them. The CDR3 covers 14 residues. Germline CDR1 and CDR2: MDHEN and SYDVKM. CDR3 nucleotide sequence: TGTGCCAGCAGTTTGAGTCAGCTAAACACTGAAGCTTTCTTT. Amino acids: CASSLSQLNTEAFF.

This clone showed up just once. V is TRBV7-9 and J is TRBJ1-2; 7 nucleotides align to TRBD1. The V gene's germline CDR1 is SEHNR and CDR2 FQNEAQ (reference sequence). The V gene end was trimmed by 1 base and the J gene end by 6 bases; junction bases not matched to a gene: 5. This CDR3 is built from 14 residues. The CDR3 DNA is TGTGCCAGCAGCTTAGTTCGACAGGGCGATGGCTACACCTTC. It codes for CASSLVRQGDGYTF.

The rearrangement uses TRBV28 and TRBJ2-2; 14 nucleotides align to TRBD2. Germline CDR1 reads MDHEN; CDR2 reads SYDVKM. CDR3 length: 22 amino acids. The V segment lost 2 bases and the J segment 3 bases; nucleotides outside the gene matches: 17. In DNA, the CDR3 is TGTGCCAGCAGTTTAATTAAGTCGGTGACTAGCGGGAGGGCCGTCGACACCGGGGAGCTGTTTTTT. Translated, it gives CASSLIKSVTSGRAVDTGELFF.

J is TRBJ2-3 and V is TRBV7-9; 14 nucleotides line up with TRBD2. The V and J ends lost 5 bases and 8 bases, in that order; junction bases with no gene match: 3. Germline CDR1 and CDR2: SEHNR and FQNEAQ (reference sequence). CDR3 length: 14 amino acids. The CDR3 sequence is CASSAGLAGGTQYF. In DNA form, the CDR3 reads TGTGCCAGCAGCGCCGGACTAGCGGGAGGTACGCAGTATTTT.

This clone has just one count. This chain connects TRBV15 to TRBJ2-4, with 11 bases lining up with TRBD1. Per the germline V gene, CDR1 is LNHNV and CDR2 is YYDKDF (reference sequence). The CDR3 is made up of 13 amino acids. V shed 7 bases and J 8 bases; nucleotides not matched to a gene: 4. Here the CDR3 DNA reads TGTGCCACCAAGGGACAGGGGGGGGACATTCAGTACTTC. Translated: CATKGQGGDIQYF.

The chain has TRBV30 and TRBJ2-7, with a tentative D call TRBD2 (5 bases). The V end lost 0 bases, the J end lost 3 bases, and 12 bases lay between the germline ends. Germline values: CDR1 GTSNPN, CDR2 SVGIG (reference sequence). The CDR3 loop spans 14 amino acids. For the CDR3, the DNA is TGTGCCTGGAGTGTACCCGGGATGCTCTACGAGCAGTACTTC. It encodes CAWSVPGMLYEQYF.

This clone was seen once. The chain has TRBV19 and TRBJ2-2; 12 bases line up with TRBD2. The germline V gene encodes CDR1 LNHDA and CDR2 SQIVND (reference sequence). CDR3 length: 16 amino acids. The V segment lost 5 bases and the J segment 9 bases; nucleotides outside the gene matches: 10. The CDR3 sequence: CASSLWTSGALRELFF. The CDR3 bases are TGTGCCAGTAGTCTATGGACTAGCGGGGCTCTTCGGGAGCTGTTTTTT.

This chain uses TRBV6-2 or TRBV6-3 with TRBJ2-1, with 8 bases matching TRBD2. V dropped 4 bases and J dropped 6; count of bases not matched to a gene: 14. Germline V gene data show CDR1 as MNHEY and CDR2 as SVGEGT. The CDR3 is 17 amino acids. The DNA of the CDR3 is TGTGCCAGCAGTTTACGCCCTGGGGGACTAGTGTCCAATGAGCAGTTCTTC. Its protein is CASSLRPGGLVSNEQFF.

CDR3 nucleotides: TGTGCCAGCAGCCTGACAGGGGGCGCAACAGATACGCAGTATTTT. Protein product: CASSLTGGATDTQYF. This chain joins TRBV6-5 and TRBJ2-3, with 10 nucleotides matching TRBD1. V was clipped by 6 bases and J by 3 bases; unmatched bases: 6. CDR1 MNHEY and CDR2 SVGAGI come from the germline V gene. CDR3 length: 15 amino acids.

V is TRBV6-5 and J is TRBJ2-5, with D unclear. The CDR3 is made up of 16 amino acids. The V gene lost 4 bases and the J gene lost 0 bases, with 15 bases spanning the gap. Germline lookup yields CDR1 MNHEY and CDR2 SVGAGI. This CDR3 is CASSSTPRLYQETQYF. Here the CDR3 DNA reads TGTGCCAGCAGTTCGACACCGCGCCTGTACCAAGAGACCCAGTACTTC.